The clone carrying this T cell receptor (beta chain) showed up just a few times. J was trimmed by 2 bases and V by 8 bases; bases with no gene match: 10. The CDR3 length is 16 residues. Germline lookup yields CDR1 MDHEN and CDR2 SYDVKM. This record comes from a study of blood T cell repertoires in COVID-19. Study-level background: Two negative PCRs, clearance, or symptom resolution were required of recovered Cohort 3 donors.

In the authors' workflow: The assay estimated nucleated cells by amplifying reference gene primers. Data came from immunoSEQ multiplex PCR; TCRdb stores just in-frame clones and leaves some out. Clone size and the V and J calls come from that table; the DNA yielded D and trimming. The profile covers over 200,000 clones, with around 85% appearing a single time and approximately 2.8% taken by the ten largest. The clonotype comes from a woman in her forties or fifties in a cohort exposed to, infected with or recovered from COVID-19 (not recorded which). The chain uses TRBV28 and TRBJ1-3; 9 positions agree with TRBD1. Sequencing was done on a sample of PBMCs or T cells enriched from blood (not recorded which). CDR3 sequence: CASSTPGQGAGNTIYF. The CDR3 DNA reads TGTGCCAGCTCTACCCCGGGACAGGGAGCTGGAAACACCATATATTTT.